What follows are 11 T cell receptor beta chains derived from one specimen sequenced in a study of CD8 T cells in Susac syndrome. When the RNA was reverse transcribed, random hexamers were used with an input of about 0.5 to 1 ug. TCRdb fed the immunoSEQ multiplex PCR reads into MiXCR, producing one record per CDR3 protein. The sample consists of under 550,000 distinct CDR3 sequences, approximately 85% of them appearing once. The material sequenced was CD8+ T cells from PBMCs. Receptors originate from a human donor with multiple sclerosis.

V usage is TRBV9 and J usage is TRBJ2-1; no reliable D call. Germline V gene lookup returns CDR1 SGDLS and CDR2 YYNGEE. V dropped 0 bases and J dropped 6 bases, with 7 bases sitting between them. The CDR3 extends over 13 amino acids. CDR3 sequence reads: CASSVGAINEQFF. The CDR3 DNA follows: TGTGCCAGCAGCGTAGGGGCGATCAATGAGCAGTTCTTC. Full variable domain (outside the CDR3, taken from reference TRBV9 and TRBJ2-1): DSGVTQTPKHLITATGQRVTLRCSPRSGDLSVYWYQQSLDQGLQFLIQYYNGEERAKGNILERFSAQQFPDLHSELNLSSLELGDSALYFCASSVGAINEQFFGPGTRLTVL.

This clonotype came up once. J is TRBJ2-3 and V is TRBV20-1; 10 bases agree with TRBD2. The V and J ends lost 0 bases and 8 bases, in that order; junction bases with no gene match: 8. Per germline, CDR1 DFQATT and CDR2 SNEGSKA (reference sequence). The CDR3 totals 15 residues. The CDR3 DNA is TGCAGTGCTAGAGATAGGAGCGGGGGGGCTGGTACGCAGTATTTT. It is translated as CSARDRSGGAGTQYF.

CDR3 loop: CASSLIGLGTEYEQYF. CDR3 nucleotides: TGTGCCAGCAGTTTAATAGGCCTCGGGACAGAGTACGAGCAGTACTTC. This rearrangement joins TRBV27 to TRBJ2-7; TRBD1 matches at 7 bases. Germline assignment: CDR1 MNHEY and CDR2 SMNVEV (reference sequence). The length of the CDR3 is 16 residues. With 2 bases clipped from V and 4 bases from J, the junction kept 11 bases outside the gene matches.

Only one count was recorded for this clonotype. This rearrangement joins TRBV20-1 to TRBJ2-1; 7 bases are a match to TRBD2. Per the germline V gene, CDR1 is DFQATT and CDR2 is SNEGSKA (reference sequence). CDR3 length: 14 amino acids. The junction had 4 bases not matched to a gene; V was cut back by 5 bases and J by 0 bases. The CDR3 nucleotides are TGCAGTGCTGTAAAGCGGGACTCCTACAATGAGCAGTTCTTC. It encodes CSAVKRDSYNEQFF.

The chain has TRBV6-1 and TRBJ2-7; D unclear. The CDR3 length is 13 residues. V lost 5 bases and J 7 bases, leaving 15 bases between the germline ends. Germline CDR1 is MNHNS and CDR2 is SASEGT. The CDR3 spells CASSSHLSGEQYF. The DNA for the CDR3 is TGTGCCAGCAGTTCCCACCTTTCTGGGGAGCAGTACTTC.

The gene calls are TRBV11-2 and TRBJ2-2, with 12 nucleotides matching TRBD2. The V segment lost 8 bases and the J segment 1 base; nucleotides outside the gene matches: 11. The CDR3 spans 18 residues. In germline, CDR1 is SGHAT, CDR2 FQNNGV. The CDR3 bases are TGTGCCAGCCGCGGCAGACTAGCGGGGGCCCAGAACACCGGGGAGCTGTTTTTT. It is translated as CASRGRLAGAQNTGELFF.

J is TRBJ2-5 and V is TRBV4-1; D might be TRBD1 or TRBD2, each matching 6 bases. The CDR3 runs 18 residues. Germline V gives CDR1 MGHRA, CDR2 YSYEKL. With 0 bases removed from V and 5 bases from J, the gap between germline ends came to 22 bases. As DNA, the CDR3 is TGCGCCAGCAGCCAAGATCCAGGAGGGGGGCTCCTCGGGGAGACCCAGTACTTC. As protein: CASSQDPGGGLLGETQYF.

The J gene is TRBJ1-5, the V gene TRBV27; unclear D gene. The CDR3 is made up of 14 amino acids. Deletions cut 3 bases from V and 1 base from J, with 7 bases between. Germline CDR1 MNHEY, CDR2 SMNVEV (reference sequence). CDR3: CASSFLPSNQPQHF. CDR3 DNA: TGTGCCAGCAGTTTTCTACCGAGCAATCAGCCCCAGCATTTT.

The gene calls are TRBV14 and TRBJ2-4, with D tentatively TRBD1 (5 bases). Germline V lookup: CDR1 SGHDN, CDR2 FVKESK. The CDR3 runs to 21 residues. V gave up 0 bases and J gave up 0 bases, with 24 bases separating them. The CDR3 loop reads CASSQEWRAGPTSIAKNIQYF. CDR3 nucleotides: TGTGCCAGCAGCCAAGAGTGGAGAGCAGGGCCGACGTCGATAGCCAAAAACATTCAGTACTTC. Together with reference TRBV14 and TRBJ2-4, the CDR3 gives the full variable domain: EAGVTQFPSHSVIEKGQTVTLRCDPISGHDNLYWYRRVMGKEIKFLLHFVKESKQDESGMPNNRFLAERTGGTYSTLKVQPAELEDSGVYFCASSQEWRAGPTSIAKNIQYFGAGTRLSVL.

The rearrangement joins TRBV27 to TRBJ2-1; TRBD2 matches 14 bases. The CDR3 contains 16 residues. The J segment lost 4 bases and the V segment lost 3 bases, leaving 2 bases of the junction unmatched. Germline V gene data show CDR1 as MNHEY and CDR2 as SMNVEV (reference sequence). In nucleotides, the CDR3 is TGTGCCAGCAGTTTGGGGACTAGCGGGAGATACAATGAGCAGTTCTTC. Translated, it gives CASSLGTSGRYNEQFF.

The CDR3 region is CASSIPGAYNEQFF. In DNA, the CDR3 is TGCGCCAGCAGTATCCCAGGGGCCTACAATGAGCAGTTCTTC. The V and J genes are TRBV5-1 and TRBJ2-1; D perhaps matches TRBD1 (6 bases). Germline values: CDR1 SGHRS, CDR2 YFSETQ. Trimming pared 5 bases from V and 2 bases from J, leaving 11 bases between. CDR3 length equals 14 residues.